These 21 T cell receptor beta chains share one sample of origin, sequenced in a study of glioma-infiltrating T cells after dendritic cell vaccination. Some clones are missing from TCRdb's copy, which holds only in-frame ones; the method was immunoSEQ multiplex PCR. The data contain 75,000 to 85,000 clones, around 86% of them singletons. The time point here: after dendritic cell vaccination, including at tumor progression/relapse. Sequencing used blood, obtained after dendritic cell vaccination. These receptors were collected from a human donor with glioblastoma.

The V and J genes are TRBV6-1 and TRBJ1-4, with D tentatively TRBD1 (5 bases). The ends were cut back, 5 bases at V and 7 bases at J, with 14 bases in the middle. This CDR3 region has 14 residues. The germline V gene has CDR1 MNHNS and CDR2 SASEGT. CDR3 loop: CASSTQGRGEKLFF. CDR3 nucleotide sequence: TGTGCCAGCAGTACCCAGGGTAGGGGTGAAAAACTGTTTTTT.

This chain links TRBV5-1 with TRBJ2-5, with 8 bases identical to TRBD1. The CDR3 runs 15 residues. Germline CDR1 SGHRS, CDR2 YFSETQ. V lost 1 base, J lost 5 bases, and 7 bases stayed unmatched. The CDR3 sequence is CASSLRQGAGETQYF. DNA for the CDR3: TGCGCCAGCAGCTTGCGTCAGGGGGCAGGGGAGACCCAGTACTTC.

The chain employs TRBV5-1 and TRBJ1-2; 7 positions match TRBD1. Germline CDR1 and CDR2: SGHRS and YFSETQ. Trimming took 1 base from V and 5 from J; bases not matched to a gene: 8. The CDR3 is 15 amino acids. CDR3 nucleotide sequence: TGCGCCAGCAGCTTGAGGGGGCAAGGGTCTTATGGCTACACCTTC. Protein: CASSLRGQGSYGYTF. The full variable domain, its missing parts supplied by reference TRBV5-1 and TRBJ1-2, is KAGVTQTPRYLIKTRGQQVTLSCSPISGHRSVSWYQQTPGQGLQFLFEYFSETQRNKGNFPGRFSGRQFSNSRSEMNVSTLELGDSALYLCASSLRGQGSYGYTFGSGTRLTVV.

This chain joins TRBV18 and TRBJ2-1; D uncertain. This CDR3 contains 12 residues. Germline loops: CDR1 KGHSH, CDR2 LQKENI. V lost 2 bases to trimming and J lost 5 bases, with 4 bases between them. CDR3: CASSPINNEQFF. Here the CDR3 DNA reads TGTGCCAGCTCACCAATAAACAATGAGCAGTTCTTC.

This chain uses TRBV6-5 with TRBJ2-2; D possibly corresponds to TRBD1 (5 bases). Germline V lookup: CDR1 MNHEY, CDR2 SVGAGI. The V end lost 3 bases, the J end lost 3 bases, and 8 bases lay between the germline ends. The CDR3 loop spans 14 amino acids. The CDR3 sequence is CASSYSGYTGELFF. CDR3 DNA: TGTGCCAGCAGTTATTCAGGGTACACCGGGGAGCTGTTTTTT.

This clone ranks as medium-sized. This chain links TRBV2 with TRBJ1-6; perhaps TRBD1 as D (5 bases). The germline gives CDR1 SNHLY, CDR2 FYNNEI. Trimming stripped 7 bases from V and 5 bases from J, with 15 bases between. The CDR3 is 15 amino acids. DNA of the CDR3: TGTGCCAGCACCCCTCCGGGAGGGGATAATTCACCCCTCCACTTT. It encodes CASTPPGGDNSPLHF.

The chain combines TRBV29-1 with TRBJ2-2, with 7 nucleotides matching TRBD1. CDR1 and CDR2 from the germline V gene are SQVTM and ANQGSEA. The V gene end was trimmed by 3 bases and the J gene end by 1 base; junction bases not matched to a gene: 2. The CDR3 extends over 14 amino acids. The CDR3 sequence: CSVEPGGNTGELFF. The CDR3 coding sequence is TGCAGCGTTGAGCCAGGGGGGAACACCGGGGAGCTGTTTTTT.

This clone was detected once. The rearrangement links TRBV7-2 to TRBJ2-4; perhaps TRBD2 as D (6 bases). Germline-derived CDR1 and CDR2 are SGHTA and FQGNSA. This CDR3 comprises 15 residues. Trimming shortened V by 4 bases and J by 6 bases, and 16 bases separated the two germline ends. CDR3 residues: CASSSVFGSGNIQYF. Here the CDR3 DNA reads TGTGCCAGCAGCTCTGTCTTCGGGAGTGGAAACATTCAGTACTTC.

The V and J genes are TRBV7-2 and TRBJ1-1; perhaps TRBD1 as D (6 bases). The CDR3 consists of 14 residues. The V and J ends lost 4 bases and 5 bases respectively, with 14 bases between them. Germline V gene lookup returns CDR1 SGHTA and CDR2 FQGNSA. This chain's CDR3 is CASSSGQTLTEAFF. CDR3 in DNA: TGTGCCAGCAGCTCAGGACAGACGTTAACTGAAGCTTTCTTT.

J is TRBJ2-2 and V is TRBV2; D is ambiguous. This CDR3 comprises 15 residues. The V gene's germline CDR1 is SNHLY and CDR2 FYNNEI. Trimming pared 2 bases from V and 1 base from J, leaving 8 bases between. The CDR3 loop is CASSENSRNTGELFF. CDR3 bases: TGTGCCAGCAGTGAAAATAGCAGGAACACCGGGGAGCTGTTTTTT.

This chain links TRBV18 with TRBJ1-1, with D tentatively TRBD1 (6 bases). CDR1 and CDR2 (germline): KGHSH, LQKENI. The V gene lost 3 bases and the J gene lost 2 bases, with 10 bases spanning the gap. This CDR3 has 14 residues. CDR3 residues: CASSPPTGNTEAFF. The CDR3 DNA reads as TGTGCCAGCTCACCCCCGACAGGAAACACTGAAGCTTTCTTT. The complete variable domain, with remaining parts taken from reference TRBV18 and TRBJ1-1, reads NAGVMQNPRHLVRRRGQEARLRCSPMKGHSHVYWYRQLPEEGLKFMVYLQKENIIDESGMPKERFSAEFPKEGPSILRIQQVVRGDSAAYFCASSPPTGNTEAFFGQGTRLTVV.

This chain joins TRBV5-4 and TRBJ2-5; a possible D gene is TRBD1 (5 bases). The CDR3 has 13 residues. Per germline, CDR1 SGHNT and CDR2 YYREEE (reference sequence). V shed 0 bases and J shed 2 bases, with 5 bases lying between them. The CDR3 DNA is TGTGCCAGCAGCTTGGACAGGCAAGAGACCCAGTACTTC. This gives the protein CASSLDRQETQYF.

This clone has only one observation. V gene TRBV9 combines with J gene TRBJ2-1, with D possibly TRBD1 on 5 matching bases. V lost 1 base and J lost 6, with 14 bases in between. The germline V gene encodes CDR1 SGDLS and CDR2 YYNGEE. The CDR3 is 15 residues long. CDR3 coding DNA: TGTGCCAGCAGCGTACGGGTGCAGGGAAGCAATGAGCAGTTCTTC. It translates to CASSVRVQGSNEQFF. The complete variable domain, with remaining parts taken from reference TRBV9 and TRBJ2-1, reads DSGVTQTPKHLITATGQRVTLRCSPRSGDLSVYWYQQSLDQGLQFLIQYYNGEERAKGNILERFSAQQFPDLHSELNLSSLELGDSALYFCASSVRVQGSNEQFFGPGTRLTVL.

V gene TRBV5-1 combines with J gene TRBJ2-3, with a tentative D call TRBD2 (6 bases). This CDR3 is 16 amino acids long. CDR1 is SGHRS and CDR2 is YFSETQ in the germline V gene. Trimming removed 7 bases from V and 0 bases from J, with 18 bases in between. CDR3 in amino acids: CASSRDAGTSTDTQYF. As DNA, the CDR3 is TGCGCCAGCTCCCGGGATGCAGGGACTAGCACAGATACGCAGTATTTT.

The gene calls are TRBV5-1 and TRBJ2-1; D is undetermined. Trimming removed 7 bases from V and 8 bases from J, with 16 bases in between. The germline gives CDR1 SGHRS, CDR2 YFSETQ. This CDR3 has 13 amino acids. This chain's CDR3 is CASSLLLFDEQFF. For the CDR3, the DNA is TGCGCCAGCTCGCTGCTACTTTTCGATGAGCAGTTCTTC.

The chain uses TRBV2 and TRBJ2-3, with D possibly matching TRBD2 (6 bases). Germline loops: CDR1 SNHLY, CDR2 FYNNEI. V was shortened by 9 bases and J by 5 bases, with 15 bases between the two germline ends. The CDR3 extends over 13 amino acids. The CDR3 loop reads CASLRESGDTQYF. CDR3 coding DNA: TGTGCCAGTCTTCGGGAGTCCGGAGATACGCAGTATTTT.

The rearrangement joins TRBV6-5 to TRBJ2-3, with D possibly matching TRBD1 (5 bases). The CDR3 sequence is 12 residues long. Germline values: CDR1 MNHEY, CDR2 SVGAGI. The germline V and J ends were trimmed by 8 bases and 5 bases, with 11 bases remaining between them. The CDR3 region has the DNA TGTGCCAGCCGGTCAGGGCTAGATACGCAGTATTTT. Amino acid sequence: CASRSGLDTQYF.

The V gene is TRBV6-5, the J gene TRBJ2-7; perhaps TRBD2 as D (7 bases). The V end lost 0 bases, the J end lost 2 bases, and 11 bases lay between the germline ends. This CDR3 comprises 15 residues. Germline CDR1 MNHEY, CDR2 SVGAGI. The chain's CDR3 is CASSYSGGGPYEQYF. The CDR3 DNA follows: TGTGCCAGCAGTTACTCGGGAGGGGGGCCCTACGAGCAGTACTTC.

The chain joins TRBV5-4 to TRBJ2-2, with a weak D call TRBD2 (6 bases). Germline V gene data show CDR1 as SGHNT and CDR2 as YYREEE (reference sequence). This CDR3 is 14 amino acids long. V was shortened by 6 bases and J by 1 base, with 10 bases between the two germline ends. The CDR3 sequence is CASNRDLNTGELFF. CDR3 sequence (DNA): TGTGCCAGCAACCGGGACTTGAACACCGGGGAGCTGTTTTTT. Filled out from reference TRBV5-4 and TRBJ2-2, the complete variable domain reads ETGVTQSPTHLIKTRGQQVTLRCSSQSGHNTVSWYQQALGQGPQFIFQYYREEENGRGNFPPRFSGLQFPNYSSELNVNALELDDSALYLCASNRDLNTGELFFGEGSRLTVL.

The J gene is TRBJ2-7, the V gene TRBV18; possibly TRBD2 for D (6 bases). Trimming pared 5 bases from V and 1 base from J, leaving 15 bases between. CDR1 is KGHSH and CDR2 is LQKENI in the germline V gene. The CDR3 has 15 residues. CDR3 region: CASSSPLGLSYEQYF. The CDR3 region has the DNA TGTGCCAGCTCATCCCCCCTCGGACTATCCTACGAGCAGTACTTC.

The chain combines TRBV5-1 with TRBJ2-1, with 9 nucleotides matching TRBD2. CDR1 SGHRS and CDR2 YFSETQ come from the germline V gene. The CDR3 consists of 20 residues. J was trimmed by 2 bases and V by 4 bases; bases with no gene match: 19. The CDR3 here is CASSRRGGLAQITTYNEQFF. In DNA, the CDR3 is TGCGCCAGCAGCCGGCGGGGGGGACTAGCCCAGATTACGACCTACAATGAGCAGTTCTTC.